This T cell receptor (beta chain) was recorded in a study of blood T cell repertoires in COVID-19 (TCRdb year 2020). Describing the broader study: Samples from collaborators originated in the United States, Italy and Spain and spanned both the acute and convalescent phases of COVID-19. Where HLA class I and class II types were available, the types were taken from metadata supplied by the sample provider, not from assay-based typing. Samples were obtained from the ongoing ImmuneRACE study (first 160 participants) and from about 1,300 subjects provided by 6 global collaborators. The sample metadata nearly always contained a de-identified subject ID, COVID-19 status, age in years and sex. The material from the prospective study consisted of cDNA or gDNA derived from T cells, B-cell-depleted T cells, or PBMCs. A freely available public database, intended as a resource for researchers studying the immune response to SARS-CoV-2, is where the repertoires were released. Subjects who had been exposed to COVID-19, were actively infected with it, or had recovered from it provided the deeply sampled blood TCRbeta repertoires that made up the dataset. Points the paper makes about the study in general: How much clinical and demographic metadata was included differed by source and by participant, and the metadata was provided uncurated.

This clone was observed a few times. Its specific antigen is unknown. Base qualities are not at hand, and no much larger clone is one base apart. V lost 5 bases and J lost 4 bases, and the count of bases not matched to a germline gene is 8. CDR1 and CDR2 are read off the germline V gene as SGHVS and FQNEAQ. The CDR3 covers 14 residues, taking in both the cysteine and the phenylalanine. The CDR3 DNA has 42 bases and is translated from base 1. The collaborating institutions used their own protocols to collect whole blood in K2EDTA tubes. For TCRbeta analysis, collaborators shipped samples as frozen whole blood, isolated PBMCs, or DNA extracted from either of those sample types. TCRbeta CDR3 regions were amplified from genomic DNA by means of the immunoSEQ Assay, a bias-controlled multiplex PCR. As for the original processing: The number of nucleated cells in each sample was estimated by amplification of reference gene primers within the assay. To quantify the absolute abundance of each unique TCRbeta CDR3 rearrangement, sequence reads were collapsed and filtered. Productive Simpson clonality was computed per sample as the square root of Simpson's diversity index over productive rearrangements. This is the immuneACCESS table as TCRdb keeps it, with only in-frame sequences that have V and J called. A part of the clones is gone; compared with another copy, unresolved V genes explain less than half, and the rest is unexplained. D and trimming were read from the DNA, whereas the V and J calls and clone size are those reported in that table. This sample has approximately 320,000 clones in its table, and 70% to 90% of those were observed once. Jointly, the top ten make up just over 7% of the sample.

This sequence uses TRBV7-8 and TRBJ2-7, with TRBD1 matching 7 junction bases. The sequenced material came from peripheral blood. The receptor comes from a human donor in a cohort sampled during active COVID-19. For the CDR3, the sequence is CASSRDSKAYEQYF. The DNA sequence is as follows: TGTGCCAGCAGCCGGGACAGCAAAGCTTACGAGCAGTACTTC.